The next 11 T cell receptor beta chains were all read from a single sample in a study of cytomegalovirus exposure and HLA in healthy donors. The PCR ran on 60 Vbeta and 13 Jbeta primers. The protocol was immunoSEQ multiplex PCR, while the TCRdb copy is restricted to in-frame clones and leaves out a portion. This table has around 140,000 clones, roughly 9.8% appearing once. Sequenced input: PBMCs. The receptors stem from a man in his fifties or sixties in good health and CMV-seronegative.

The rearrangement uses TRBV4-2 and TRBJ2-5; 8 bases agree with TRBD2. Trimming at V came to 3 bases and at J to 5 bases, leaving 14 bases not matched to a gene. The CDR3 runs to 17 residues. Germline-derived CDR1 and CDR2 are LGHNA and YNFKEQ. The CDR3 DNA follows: TGTGCCAGCAGCCAGCCGGCGGGTAGCGGGGTTGTGGAGACCCAGTACTTC. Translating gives CASSQPAGSGVVETQYF.

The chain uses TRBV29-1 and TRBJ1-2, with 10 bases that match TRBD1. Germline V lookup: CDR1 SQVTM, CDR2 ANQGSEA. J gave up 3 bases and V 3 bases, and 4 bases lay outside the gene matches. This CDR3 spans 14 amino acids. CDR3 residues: CSVEGTGADYGYTF. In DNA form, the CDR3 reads TGCAGCGTTGAGGGGACAGGGGCGGACTATGGCTACACCTTC. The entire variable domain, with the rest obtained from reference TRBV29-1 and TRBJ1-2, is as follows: SAVISQKPSRDICQRGTSLTIQCQVDSQVTMMFWYRQQPGQSLTLIATANQGSEATYESGFVIDKFPISRPNLTFSTLTVSNMSPEDSSIYLCSVEGTGADYGYTFGSGTRLTVV.

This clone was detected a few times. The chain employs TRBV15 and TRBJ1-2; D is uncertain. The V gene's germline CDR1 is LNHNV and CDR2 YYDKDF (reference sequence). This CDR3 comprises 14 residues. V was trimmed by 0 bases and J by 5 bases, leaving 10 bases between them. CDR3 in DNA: TGTGCCACCAGCAGAGATCAGGCAGTTTATGGCTACACCTTC. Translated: CATSRDQAVYGYTF.

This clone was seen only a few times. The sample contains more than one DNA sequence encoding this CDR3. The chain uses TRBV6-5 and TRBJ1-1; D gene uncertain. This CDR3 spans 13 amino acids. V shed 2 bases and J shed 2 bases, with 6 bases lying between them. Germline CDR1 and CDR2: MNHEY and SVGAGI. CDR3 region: CASSYEGNTEAFF. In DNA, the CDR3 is TGTGCCAGCAGTTACGAGGGTAACACTGAAGCTTTCTTT.

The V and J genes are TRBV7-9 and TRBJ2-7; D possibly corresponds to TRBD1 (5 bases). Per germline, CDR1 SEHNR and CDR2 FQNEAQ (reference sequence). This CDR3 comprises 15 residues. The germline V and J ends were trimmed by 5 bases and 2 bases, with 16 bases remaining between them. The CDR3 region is CASSLRQTSTYEQYF. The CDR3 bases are TGTGCCAGCAGCCTGAGACAGACGTCAACCTACGAGCAGTACTTC.

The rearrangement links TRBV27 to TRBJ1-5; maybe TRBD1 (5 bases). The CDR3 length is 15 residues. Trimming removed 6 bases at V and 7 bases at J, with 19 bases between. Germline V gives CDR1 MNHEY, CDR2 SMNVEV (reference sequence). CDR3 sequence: CASRPYGGGGQPQHF. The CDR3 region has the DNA TGTGCCAGCAGGCCTTATGGGGGAGGAGGACAGCCCCAGCATTTT.

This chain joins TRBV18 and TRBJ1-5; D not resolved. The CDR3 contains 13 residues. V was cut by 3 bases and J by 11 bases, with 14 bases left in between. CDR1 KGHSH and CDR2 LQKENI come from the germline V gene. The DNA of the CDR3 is TGTGCCAGCTCACCCCAACTGGCCGAGGCCCAGCATTTT. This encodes CASSPQLAEAQHF.

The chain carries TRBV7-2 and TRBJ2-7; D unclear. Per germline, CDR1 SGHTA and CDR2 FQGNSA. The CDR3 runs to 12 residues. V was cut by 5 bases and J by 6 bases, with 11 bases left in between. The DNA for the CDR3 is TGTGCCAGCAGCCTGACTCTTATCGAGCAGTACTTC. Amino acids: CASSLTLIEQYF.

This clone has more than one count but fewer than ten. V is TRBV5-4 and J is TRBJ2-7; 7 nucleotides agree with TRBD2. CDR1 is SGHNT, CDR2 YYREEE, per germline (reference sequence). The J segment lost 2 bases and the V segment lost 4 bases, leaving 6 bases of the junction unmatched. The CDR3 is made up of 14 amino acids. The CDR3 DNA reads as TGTGCCAGCAGCACCCAGCGGGGACCCTACGAGCAGTACTTC. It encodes CASSTQRGPYEQYF.

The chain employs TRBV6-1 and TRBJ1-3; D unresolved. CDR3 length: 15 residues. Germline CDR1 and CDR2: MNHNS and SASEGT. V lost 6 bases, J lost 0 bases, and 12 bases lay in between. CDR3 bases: TGTGCCAGCAGGCTAGACGGGATCTCTGGAAACACCATATATTTT. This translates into CASRLDGISGNTIYF.

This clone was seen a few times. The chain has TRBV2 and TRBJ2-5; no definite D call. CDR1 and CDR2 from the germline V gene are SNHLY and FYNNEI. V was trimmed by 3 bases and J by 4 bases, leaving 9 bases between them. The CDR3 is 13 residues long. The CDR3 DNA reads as TGTGCCAGCAGTGACGGTCCCACAGAGACCCAGTACTTC. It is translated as CASSDGPTETQYF. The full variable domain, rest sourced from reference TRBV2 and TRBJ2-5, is EPEVTQTPSHQVTQMGQEVILRCVPISNHLYFYWYRQILGQKVEFLVSFYNNEISEKSEIFDDQFSVERPDGSNFTLKIRSTKLEDSAMYFCASSDGPTETQYFGPGTRLLVL.